This record covers a single T cell receptor (beta chain). Its antigen remains unknown. Trimming took 7 bases from V and 10 from J, leaving 17 bases between them. Germline V gene sequence: CDR1 LNHDA, CDR2 SQIVND (reference sequence). This CDR3 has 14 amino acids. The data stem from a study of T cell responses to AZD1222 COVID-19 vaccine. Points from the study as a whole: In a largely white British group with more females than males, clonal diversity was possibly underestimated. After the peak T cell response, and only then, were repertoires sampled.

Sequencing was performed with immunoSEQ multiplex PCR; in TCRdb, only in-frame clones are kept and a portion is missing. The sample holds fewer than 120,000 clones, roughly 90% seen once. The sample was peripheral blood, taken on day 0 of AZD1222 vaccination. This chain joins TRBV19 and TRBJ1-6; D not certain. The receptor's source is an adult in good health. CDR3 nucleotide sequence: TGTGCCAGTACCCAAAGCGGATCTCAGTCACCCCTCCACTTT. Amino acid sequence: CASTQSGSQSPLHF.